This is a list of T cell receptor beta chains from one sample in a study of blood T cell repertoires in COVID-19. Libraries were prepared by immunoSEQ multiplex PCR; TCRdb keeps only in-frame clonotypes and omits some of them. The sample includes roughly 200,000 clones, 88% of them seen just once. What was sequenced was peripheral blood. The receptor set was obtained from a man aged 65-85 years with acute or convalescent COVID-19. The conserved cysteine and the conserved F or W are not part of the CDR3 here.

>TRBJ2-5|TRBV11-2
ASSLERDRGYRETQY
>TRBJ2-7|TRBV7-8
ASSLQAGADEQY
>TRBJ1-3|TRBV7-6
ASSSRGAGNTIY
>TRBJ1-4|TRBV29-1
NVGGVGLQEKLF
>TRBJ1-6|TRBV7-2
ASSLGIGGVESPLH
>TRBJ2-7|TRBV5-1
ASSWVPSSTGGYEQY
>TRBJ2-7|TRBV11-2
ASSPRYEQY
>TRBJ2-7|TRBV28
ASIPAGDRYEQY
>TRBJ1-1|TRBV5-5
ASSLERGRNPRAF
>TRBJ2-3|TRBV19
ASSIGQVRTDTQY
>TRBJ2-3|TRBV2
ASSVRGLLSTDTQY